This T cell receptor beta chain was retrieved from a study of T cells after yellow fever vaccination (dated by TCRdb to about 2019). At the level of the whole study: The SMART-Seq v4 Ultra Low Input RNA kit was used to prepare libraries from fractions with low cell numbers. Two healthy male donors made up the cohort, one aged 18 to 29 years and the other aged 30 to 40 years. Bulk TCR alpha and beta repertoires were sequenced longitudinally to track T-cell clones before and after primary and booster YFV17D yellow fever vaccination. Blood samples were taken at several timepoints before and after primary and secondary immunization, and bulk PBMC replicates and cell subsets were isolated. The paper as a whole reports these results and caveats: The secondary T-cell response was found to be weaker but faster than the primary response, with a peak reached on day 5 rather than on day 15. A small share of clonotypes was detected in both CD4 and CD8 compartments, with the overlap likely arising from convergent recombination. Because the study included only two donors, the extent to which the findings can be generalized is limited. FACS-sorted repertoires could contain abundant contaminating clonotypes from the bulk population, so computational filtering was required. After the booster, most of the clones that had expanded following primary vaccination were detected again (almost 98% of CD4 and more than 85% of CD8), which suggests that memory was broadly maintained.

Regarding this clonotype: What this receptor recognizes is not known. Base qualities were left out, and no much larger clone turns up one base away.

The treatment or condition label on this specimen signifies: live attenuated yellow fever vaccine strain. PBMCs were isolated from peripheral blood using a standard Ficoll-Paque protocol. Dynabeads CD4 and CD8 positive selection kits were used to isolate CD4 and CD8 T-cell fractions. RNA was extracted with TriZol from bulk PBMCs, CD4 and CD8 fractions, and dextramer-positive and dextramer-negative fractions. Trimmed from V: 5 bases; trimmed from J: 2 bases; junction bases lacking a gene match: 10. The CDR3 sequence holds 16 residues, the cysteine and phenylalanine included. The sequence is cut down to CDR3 DNA, 48 bases in frame from base 1. From a lookup of the germline V gene, CDR1 and CDR2 are SNHLY and FYNNEI. The reads were generated on an Illumina NovaSeq 6000. TCR cDNA was synthesized by 5'RACE template switching, which introduced a universal primer site and unique molecular identifiers. Priming of cDNA synthesis was performed from both the TCR alpha and TCR beta constant segments. Two PCR steps were used to amplify libraries, with sample barcodes and sequencing adapters being added in the second step. Libraries were sequenced on Illumina HiSeq 2500 (2x100 bp) or NovaSeq (2x150 bp). Per the authors' processing: MIGEC was used to demultiplex reads and collapse the reads into UMI consensus sequences, and MiXCR was used for V(D)J alignment. Clonotypes responding to the vaccine were identified with edgeR on replicate PBMC samples, with the criteria of FDR below 0.01 and a log2 fold change above 5 up to day 15. Bulk clonotypes were assigned CD4 or CD8 identity according to which sequenced CD4 or CD8 repertoire held them at higher abundance. In TCRdb, the public reads were trimmed at Q25 with fastp and aligned with MiXCR, with productive beta chains retained. Rows matching on CDR3 protein sequence are summarized as one entry with the most common DNA and genes. The V and J calls were determined by TCRdb, not by the authors. This sample has approximately 300,000 distinct CDR3 sequences in its table, and around 10% of those were observed once. The ten largest clones capture 3.3% of the sample.

The sequence was collected from a man between 18 and 29 years old who received the YFV17D yellow fever vaccine. Recombination linked TRBV2 to TRBJ2-3, and 7 bases in between align with TRBD2. The sample here was CD4+ T cells sorted from PBMCs, taken 45 days after the yellow fever booster vaccination. CDR3 region: CASSRTGGGYTDTQYF. The DNA sequence is given as TGTGCCAGCAGTCGAACAGGCGGGGGATACACAGATACGCAGTATTTT. Where the CDR3 stops, the reference TRBV2 and TRBJ2-3 genes take over; the full variable domain is EPEVTQTPSHQVTQMGQEVILRCVPISNHLYFYWYRQILGQKVEFLVSFYNNEISEKSEIFDDQFSVERPDGSNFTLKIRSTKLEDSAMYFCASSRTGGGYTDTQYFGPGTRLTVL.